The entry below describes one TCR beta chain. Its antigen is unidentified. This entry belongs to a study of OX40 agonist ivuxolimab in advanced cancers. At the level of the study: Subjects had a mean age of around 60 years, with a range of roughly 23 to 80; roughly 80% were male.

The CDR3 contains 14 residues. The ends were cut back, 2 bases at V and 4 bases at J, with 10 bases in the middle. CDR1 and CDR2 (germline): SGHDT, YYEEEE. Data came from immunoSEQ multiplex PCR; TCRdb stores just in-frame clones and leaves some out. The sample yields around 60,000 clones, about 89% seen once. Findings of the study overall: Blood T cells, both CD4+ and CD8+, expanded clonally by week 6 at 0.1 to 3.0 mg/kg. Relative to CD4+, CD8+ T cells held more expanded clones on average.

The sequence was obtained from an adult with an advanced solid tumor such as melanoma, head and neck, liver or kidney cancer. The gene calls are TRBV5-6 and TRBJ2-1; D unresolved. The specimen comprised CD4+ or CD8+ T cells sorted from blood, sampled in a trial of the OX40 agonist ivuxolimab. As DNA, the CDR3 is TGTGCCAGCAGCTTTGGGGATTCTTACAATGAGCAGTTCTTC. Translating it yields CASSFGDSYNEQFF.